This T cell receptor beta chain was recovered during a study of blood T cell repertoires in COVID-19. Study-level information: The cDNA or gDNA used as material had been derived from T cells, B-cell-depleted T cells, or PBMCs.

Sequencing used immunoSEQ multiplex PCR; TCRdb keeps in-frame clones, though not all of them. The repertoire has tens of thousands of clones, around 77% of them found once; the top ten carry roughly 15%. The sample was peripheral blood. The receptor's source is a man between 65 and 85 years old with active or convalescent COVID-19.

The CDR3 region is CASSSLDRASSNQPQHF. The CDR3, as DNA: TGTGCCAGCAGTTCCTTAGACAGGGCAAGTAGCAATCAGCCCCAGCATTTT. The chain has TRBV6-2 or TRBV6-3 and TRBJ1-5; 7 bases are a match to TRBD1. The germline CDR1 and CDR2 sequences are MNHEY and SVGEGT. The CDR3 is made up of 17 amino acids. Losses at the gene ends were 4 bases for V and 0 bases for J; bases not matched to a gene: 9.